A selection of T cell receptor beta chains follows, all from one sample in a study of T-cell reconstitution after alpha-beta-depleted transplantation in children. TCRdb re-derived calls from the PCR reads in MiXCR, one entry per CDR3 protein. Here the sample spans 200,000 to 300,000 distinct CDR3 sequences, under 30% being singletons. The specimen comprised PBMCs, sampled before TCRalphabeta/CD19-depleted stem cell transplant. All receptors derive from a girl aged 2 to 9 with Fanconi anemia, due to receive a stem cell transplant. The CDR3 runs from the conserved cysteine through the conserved F or W. Each record gives: clone size, V gene, J gene, D gene, CDR3 protein, CDR3 DNA. The D gene is left open where the match is weak. The size of a clone is reported for some rows only, either as once, few or many, or as a class for expanded clones.

abundance: many
v_gene: TRBV6-5
j_gene: TRBJ2-2
d_gene: NA
CDR3aa: CASSYSKATGELFF
CDR3nt: TGTGCCAGCAGTTACTCGAAAGCCACCGGGGAGCTGTTTTTT

abundance: NA
v_gene: TRBV4-2
j_gene: TRBJ2-7
d_gene: NA
CDR3aa: CASSHPGSYEQYF
CDR3nt: TGTGCCAGCAGCCATCCAGGGAGCTACGAGCAGTACTTC

abundance: few
v_gene: TRBV7-2
j_gene: TRBJ2-1
d_gene: TRBD2
CDR3aa: CASSLIGGRATYNEQFF
CDR3nt: TGTGCCAGCAGCTTGATTGGCGGGAGAGCTACCTACAATGAGCAGTTCTTC

abundance: NA
v_gene: TRBV19
j_gene: TRBJ2-7
d_gene: NA
CDR3aa: CASSGGGAKYF
CDR3nt: TGTGCCAGTAGTGGAGGGGGCGCAAAGTACTTC

abundance: few
v_gene: TRBV5-1
j_gene: TRBJ2-7
d_gene: TRBD1
CDR3aa: CASSSRQGANYEQYF
CDR3nt: TGCGCCAGCAGCTCGAGACAGGGGGCCAACTACGAGCAGTACTTC

abundance: NA
v_gene: TRBV29-1
j_gene: TRBJ1-4
d_gene: TRBD1
CDR3aa: CSAPLGTANEKLFF
CDR3nt: TGCAGCGCCCCACTTGGGACAGCGAATGAAAAACTGTTTTTT

abundance: many
v_gene: TRBV12-3/TRBV12-4
j_gene: TRBJ2-2
d_gene: NA
CDR3aa: CASSRTGNGELFF
CDR3nt: TGTGCCAGCAGCCGTACAGGGAACGGGGAGCTGTTTTTT

abundance: NA
v_gene: TRBV7-6
j_gene: TRBJ2-4
d_gene: TRBD2
CDR3aa: CASSPTTSQLAKNIQYF
CDR3nt: TGTGCCAGCAGCCCTACGACTAGCCAACTAGCCAAAAACATTCAGTACTTC

abundance: NA
v_gene: TRBV19
j_gene: TRBJ2-7
d_gene: TRBD2
CDR3aa: CASSKSAGAGEQYF
CDR3nt: TGTGCCAGTAGTAAGTCAGCGGGAGCTGGCGAGCAGTACTTC

abundance: many
v_gene: TRBV14
j_gene: TRBJ2-1
d_gene: NA
CDR3aa: CASSQERPGTLFGDEQFF
CDR3nt: TGTGCCAGCAGCCAAGAAAGACCCGGGACACTTTTTGGCGATGAGCAGTTCTTC

abundance: many
v_gene: TRBV6-1
j_gene: TRBJ2-7
d_gene: TRBD2
CDR3aa: CASSRTSGPYEQYF
CDR3nt: TGTGCCAGCAGCAGGACTAGCGGTCCCTACGAGCAGTACTTC

abundance: few
v_gene: TRBV27
j_gene: TRBJ2-1
d_gene: TRBD2
CDR3aa: CASSRGTSGRVYNEQFF
CDR3nt: TGTGCCAGCAGCCGCGGGACTAGCGGGAGGGTTTACAATGAGCAGTTCTTC

abundance: many
v_gene: TRBV25-1
j_gene: TRBJ2-1
d_gene: TRBD2
CDR3aa: CASSSGRTSGNNEQFF
CDR3nt: TGTGCCAGCAGTTCTGGCAGGACTAGCGGAAACAATGAGCAGTTCTTC

abundance: NA
v_gene: TRBV20-1
j_gene: TRBJ2-7
d_gene: NA
CDR3aa: CSARDTAGTYEQYF
CDR3nt: TGCAGTGCTAGAGATACAGCGGGTACCTACGAGCAGTACTTC

abundance: few
v_gene: TRBV7-2
j_gene: TRBJ2-3
d_gene: NA
CDR3aa: CASSLASGLIYTQYF
CDR3nt: TGTGCCAGCAGCTTAGCTTCGGGCCTCATTTATACGCAGTATTTT